The sequence of this T cell receptor beta chain was determined in a study of CD4 T cells in relation to SARS-CoV-2 and coronaviruses. At the level of the study: TCR beta CDR3s were sequenced after approximately ten-day antigen culture of PBMCs. Study-level points and caveats: Monoreactive clones expanded significantly more to SARS-CoV-2 than crossreactive clones did.

The count of this clone is one. Its antigen is as yet unknown. The CDR3 contains 12 residues. Between the trimmed V and J ends, which lost 7 bases and 5 bases, there was a span of 12 bases. Per the germline V gene, CDR1 is SGDLS and CDR2 is YYNGEE. Produced via immunoSEQ multiplex PCR; TCRdb's table is partial and in-frame only. Among about 16,000 clones listed, approximately 80% were seen once. Before the COVID-19 pandemic, during about 2011-2019, CD4+ T cells were taken from unexposed donors. The cells were cultured for roughly 11 days before CD4+ T cells were isolated. The rearrangement joins TRBV9 to TRBJ2-5; D might be TRBD1 or TRBD2, each matching 6 bases. This clonotype originated in a human donor in good health. Sequencing input: CD4+ T cells from PBMCs, cultured in vitro. CDR3 residues: CASAGGGETQYF. The CDR3 coding sequence is TGTGCCAGCGCAGGAGGGGGGGAGACCCAGTACTTC.